Listed below are T cell receptor beta chains from one sample, sequenced in a study of T-cell memory formation after mild COVID-19. A single record per CDR3 protein comes from TCRdb applying MiXCR to the 5' RACE reads. Among about 320,000 distinct CDR3 sequences listed, around 15% were seen once. Material: PBMCs or a T cell subset sorted from them (not recorded which). Receptors originate from a man between 18 and 35 years old who had mild COVID-19 (a few samples of this study predate the infection). Cell type and time point are not known. CDR3s include the opening cysteine and the closing phenylalanine or tryptophan. The order of the fields is V gene, J gene, clone size, CDR3 protein. The size field is filled for only some rows; it gives once, few, many or a size class.

TRBV5-6,TRBJ2-3,NA,CASLTSVGDTQYF
TRBV7-9,TRBJ2-1,many,CASSPLRLAGYEQFF
TRBV4-1,TRBJ1-1,few,CASSQDGRTNTEAFF
TRBV20-1,TRBJ2-5,once,CSAWTVQETQYF
TRBV5-1,TRBJ1-1,NA,CASSRHEGVGAFF
TRBV5-1,TRBJ1-2,NA,CASSFDRGQGYTF
TRBV10-3,TRBJ2-1,few,CAISIDRDAYNEQFF
TRBV20-1,TRBJ2-3,many,CSADERGTDTQYF
TRBV24-1,TRBJ1-1,few,CATGGWGTEAFF
TRBV4-1,TRBJ1-5,NA,CASSQVRTALNQPQHF
TRBV7-3,TRBJ2-3,NA,CASSLGTSGGAVDTQYF
TRBV29-1,TRBJ2-1,NA,CSVQGRVGGRGEQFF
TRBV5-1,TRBJ1-1,NA,CASSLDRVGTEAFF
TRBV12-5,TRBJ2-7,NA,CASDGLAGGSVQYF
TRBV15,TRBJ1-1,few,CATSRDYRNTEAFF
TRBV4-1,TRBJ2-5,few,CASSQAASLLGTQYF
TRBV12-3/TRBV12-4,TRBJ1-6,NA,CASSSGPVPLHF
TRBV12-3/TRBV12-4,TRBJ2-3,many,CASSSSGGAKDTQYF
TRBV20-1,TRBJ2-2,many,CSASEGRDTGELFF
TRBV4-1,TRBJ2-2,NA,CASSQRERGTGELFF
TRBV10-3,TRBJ1-1,NA,CAIINPGQGKLEAFF
TRBV3-1,TRBJ2-5,many,CASSPLNGPETQYF
TRBV20-1,TRBJ2-3,few,CSAAGRTTDTQYF
TRBV29-1,TRBJ2-3,NA,CSVEVASTDTQYF
TRBV27,TRBJ1-2,NA,CAPRTARLPYGYTF
TRBV24-1,TRBJ2-5,NA,CATSDSHRHQETQYF
TRBV7-2,TRBJ2-5,NA,CASPSIRAKETQYF
TRBV20-1,TRBJ1-3,once,CSAGQGAGNTIYF
TRBV4-3,TRBJ2-1,NA,CASSQASGGHYNEQFF
TRBV6-2/TRBV6-3,TRBJ1-3,many,CASSSMEPSSGNTIYF
TRBV7-2,TRBJ2-1,few,CASSLGPAGHEQFF
TRBV11-2,TRBJ1-5,NA,CASSHTHGNQPQHF
TRBV7-8,TRBJ1-6,few,CASSPRDRVNSPLHF
TRBV7-4,TRBJ2-4,NA,CASSPIPLAYLEAKNIQYF
TRBV7-9,TRBJ2-1,many,CASSPRDGTGASSYNEQFF
TRBV4-1,TRBJ2-5,many,CASSQFPAKETQYF
TRBV25-1,TRBJ2-7,NA,CASSDGGFSSYEQYF
TRBV6-1,TRBJ2-7,NA,CASSRDWSYEQYF
TRBV4-3,TRBJ1-6,NA,CASKPDRGNSPLHF
TRBV9,TRBJ1-5,few,CASSGEDRGQPQHF
TRBV4-3,TRBJ2-2,NA,CASSQSTGTGNTGELFF
TRBV7-9,TRBJ2-3,NA,CASSSYRGADTQYF
TRBV4-3,TRBJ1-3,NA,CASSQGGWRVDTIYF
TRBV30,TRBJ2-7,NA,CARGVGYEQYF
TRBV5-1,TRBJ2-3,NA,CASSPVQATDTQYF
TRBV4-1,TRBJ2-3,NA,CASSSTPLVTDTQYF
TRBV6-6,TRBJ1-2,few,CASNRQTGTGYTF